The 4 T cell receptor beta chains given below trace back to one sample, sequenced in a study of blood T cell repertoires in COVID-19. Libraries were prepared by immunoSEQ multiplex PCR; TCRdb keeps only in-frame clonotypes and omits some of them. This sample has tens of thousands of clones, with roughly 86% found just once. Material: peripheral blood. The source of these receptors is a woman aged 60-75 years with acute or convalescent COVID-19.

The rearrangement links TRBV11-2 to TRBJ2-7; D is perhaps TRBD1 (7 bases). Germline CDR1 and CDR2: SGHAT and FQNNGV. Trimming left V 5 bases short and J 3 bases short, with 20 bases between. The CDR3 spans 16 residues. The CDR3 nucleotides are TGTGCCAGCAGCACCCGCGCGGGGACAGCGGACTACGAGCAGTACTTC. Translating gives CASSTRAGTADYEQYF.

The chain combines TRBV28 with TRBJ1-1; D is uncertain. This CDR3 spans 16 amino acids. In germline, CDR1 is MDHEN, CDR2 SYDVKM. Trimming took off 3 bases at V and 1 base at J, with 15 bases between the two ends. The CDR3 here is CASSFPTVGENTEAFF. The CDR3 coding sequence is TGTGCCAGCAGTTTCCCGACCGTGGGAGAGAACACTGAAGCTTTCTTT.

This clone was detected a few times. The chain has TRBV2 and TRBJ2-7; 10 bases are shared with TRBD1. Trimming at V came to 5 bases and at J to 4 bases, leaving 8 bases not matched to a gene. This CDR3 region has 15 residues. Germline CDR1 reads SNHLY; CDR2 reads FYNNEI. CDR3 loop: CASSLDRGRGYEQYF. The CDR3, as DNA: TGTGCCAGCAGTCTCGACAGGGGGCGCGGGTACGAGCAGTACTTC.

This sequence joins TRBV5-6 and TRBJ1-2, with D perhaps TRBD1 (5 bases). Germline V CDR1 and CDR2: SGHDT, YYEEEE. The CDR3 extends over 14 amino acids. Between the trimmed V and J ends, which lost 0 bases and 4 bases, there was a span of 10 bases. CDR3 sequence (DNA): TGTGCCAGCAGCTTGGGAGGCAGGGTCTATGGCTACACCTTC. It codes for CASSLGGRVYGYTF. The full variable domain, rest sourced from reference TRBV5-6 and TRBJ1-2, is DAGVTQSPTHLIKTRGQQVTLRCSPKSGHDTVSWYQQALGQGPQFIFQYYEEEERQRGNFPDRFSGHQFPNYSSELNVNALLLGDSALYLCASSLGGRVYGYTFGSGTRLTVV.